Below, 8 T cell receptor beta chains from the same sample are listed, as sequenced in a study of CD8 T cells in ankylosing spondylitis. MiXCR, run by TCRdb on the 5' RACE reads, gives a single entry per CDR3 protein. Among some 130,000 distinct CDR3 sequences, approximately 9.9% were seen once, and the ten largest hold approximately 3.4%. Sequencing used blood, either unsorted or a sorted T cell fraction (not recorded which). Source of these receptors: a male donor with ankylosing spondylitis or in good health (not recorded which).

Regarding this clonotype: At one of its ends the junction is not consistent with the germline gene, which may arise from a read error. V and J are TRBV18 and TRBJ1-1, with D possibly TRBD1 on 5 matching bases. Germline CDR1 is KGHSH and CDR2 is LQKENI. This CDR3 is 13 amino acids long. For the CDR3, the DNA is TGTGCCAGCTCCCCACTGGGGGACACTGAAGCTTTCTTT. The encoded protein is CASSPLGDTEAFF.

This clonotype was seen a handful of times. The V and J genes are TRBV24-1 and TRBJ2-2; 11 positions agree with TRBD1. V was pared by 1 base and J by 4 bases, with 4 bases of the junction left unmatched. The CDR3 extends over 17 amino acids. Germline V gives CDR1 KGHDR, CDR2 SFDVKD. CDR3 nucleotide sequence: TGTGCCACCAGTGATTTTAAGGACAGGGGGCGCACCGGGGAGCTGTTTTTT. It translates to CATSDFKDRGRTGELFF.

The V and J genes are TRBV7-9 and TRBJ2-7; possible D gene TRBD2, 6 bases. The V gene's germline CDR1 is SEHNR and CDR2 FQNEAQ (reference sequence). V lost 3 bases and J lost 2, with 8 bases in between. This CDR3 is built from 13 residues. The CDR3 coding sequence is TGTGCCAGCAGCTTCGGACTAACCTACGAGCAGTACTTC. Amino acid sequence: CASSFGLTYEQYF.

The table lists this clonotype with many counts. CDR3: CSVEDRTGTEAFF. In DNA, the CDR3 is TGCAGCGTTGAAGATCGCACGGGCACTGAAGCTTTCTTT. The chain is built from TRBV29-1 and TRBJ1-1; D gene unclear. The CDR3 loop spans 13 amino acids. From germline, CDR1 is SQVTM and CDR2 ANQGSEA. Trimming took 0 bases from V and 4 from J, leaving 9 bases between them.

This clonotype was counted at least ten times. The chain couples TRBV27 to TRBJ2-7; D gene uncertain. CDR3 length: 13 amino acids. Germline-derived CDR1 and CDR2 are MNHEY and SMNVEV (reference sequence). V was pared by 6 bases and J by 0 bases, with 9 bases between. The CDR3: CASRAVSSYEQYF. The CDR3 DNA sequence: TGTGCCAGCAGGGCAGTGAGCTCCTACGAGCAGTACTTC.

Many counts were recorded for this clonotype. This rearrangement joins TRBV12-3 or TRBV12-4 to TRBJ2-5; D not resolved. The CDR3 length is 14 residues. The germline V and J ends were trimmed by 1 base and 2 bases, with 8 bases remaining between them. The CDR3 DNA is TGTGCCAGCAGTTTAGGGCAGCTTCAAGAGACCCAGTACTTC. This encodes CASSLGQLQETQYF.

The chain employs TRBV20-1 and TRBJ2-5; D may be TRBD1 or TRBD2 (5 bases each). The germline V and J ends were trimmed by 2 bases and 1 base, with 17 bases remaining between them. Germline V gene lookup returns CDR1 DFQATT and CDR2 SNEGSKA (reference sequence). The length of the CDR3 is 16 residues. The CDR3 loop is CSARTRDRLRQETQYF. CDR3 bases: TGCAGTGCTAGAACACGGGACCGCCTCCGCCAAGAGACCCAGTACTTC.

This clonotype was counted at least ten times. V is TRBV28 and J is TRBJ1-1; D is perhaps TRBD1 (6 bases). Germline V gene lookup returns CDR1 MDHEN and CDR2 SYDVKM. The CDR3 runs to 13 residues. Trimming took 8 bases from V and 4 from J, leaving 14 bases between them. The CDR3 DNA is TGTGCCAGCGTCAGGGGATCGGTCACTGAAGCTTTCTTT. Translating gives CASVRGSVTEAFF.